This T cell receptor (beta chain) was sequenced for a study of response to subunit inactivated influenza vaccine. TCRdb reanalysed the RT-PCR reads using MiXCR and keeps one entry per CDR3 protein. Among approximately 700,000 distinct CDR3 sequences, approximately 14% were seen once, and the ten largest hold around 6.5%. Points from the study as a whole: Authors suggested each seasonal influenza vaccination recruits few new T cells.

Trimming took off 1 base at V and 5 bases at J, with 14 bases between the two ends. The length of the CDR3 is 15 residues. CDR1 and CDR2 (germline): MGHRA, YSYEKL. Worth noting for this clonotype: Its antigen is not identified.

The rearrangement joins TRBV4-1 to TRBJ2-5; D perhaps matches TRBD1 (5 bases). The receptor's source is a man aged 45 to 65 who received an inactivated influenza vaccine. The sample here was PBMCs from blood, taken 14 to 15 days before vaccination. DNA for the CDR3: TGCGCCAGCAGCCAAGTGGCACTCAGGGTTGAGACCCAGTACTTC. Amino acid sequence: CASSQVALRVETQYF.